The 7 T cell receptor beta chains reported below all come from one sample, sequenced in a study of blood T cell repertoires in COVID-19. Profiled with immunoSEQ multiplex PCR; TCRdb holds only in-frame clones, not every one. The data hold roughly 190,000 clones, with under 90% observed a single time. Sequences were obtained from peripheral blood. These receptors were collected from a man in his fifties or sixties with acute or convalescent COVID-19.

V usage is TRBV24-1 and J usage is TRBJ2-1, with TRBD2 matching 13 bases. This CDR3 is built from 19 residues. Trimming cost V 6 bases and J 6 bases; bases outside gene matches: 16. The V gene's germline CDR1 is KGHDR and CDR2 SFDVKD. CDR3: CATSSPRTSGSQLGNEQFF. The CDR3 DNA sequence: TGTGCCACCAGTAGTCCGAGGACTAGCGGGAGCCAACTCGGCAATGAGCAGTTCTTC.

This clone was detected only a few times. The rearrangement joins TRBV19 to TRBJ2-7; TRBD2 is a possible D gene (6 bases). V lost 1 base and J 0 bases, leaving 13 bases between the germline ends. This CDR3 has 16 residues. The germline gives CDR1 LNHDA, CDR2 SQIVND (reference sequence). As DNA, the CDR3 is TGTGCCAGTAGTATAGCCGGTGGGGACTTCTCCTACGAGCAGTACTTC. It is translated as CASSIAGGDFSYEQYF.

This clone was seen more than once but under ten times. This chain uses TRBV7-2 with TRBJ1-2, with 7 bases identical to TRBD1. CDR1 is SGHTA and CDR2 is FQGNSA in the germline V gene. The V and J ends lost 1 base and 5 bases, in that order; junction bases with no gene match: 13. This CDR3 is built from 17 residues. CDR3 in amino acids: CASSLEAGTVSWYGYTF. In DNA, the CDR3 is TGTGCCAGCAGCTTAGAGGCCGGGACAGTCTCCTGGTATGGCTACACCTTC.

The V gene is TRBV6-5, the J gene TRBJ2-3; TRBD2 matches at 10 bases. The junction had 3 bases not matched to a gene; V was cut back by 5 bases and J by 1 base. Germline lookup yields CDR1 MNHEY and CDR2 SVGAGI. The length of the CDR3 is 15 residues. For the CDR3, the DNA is TGTGCCAGCAGTCTAGCGGGGGCGCGCACAGATACGCAGTATTTT. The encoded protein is CASSLAGARTDTQYF.

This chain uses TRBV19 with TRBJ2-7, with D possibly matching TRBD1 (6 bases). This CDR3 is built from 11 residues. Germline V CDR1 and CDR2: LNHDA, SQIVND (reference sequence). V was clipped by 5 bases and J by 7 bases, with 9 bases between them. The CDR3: CASSSRGEQYF. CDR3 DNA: TGTGCCAGTAGTTCCAGGGGTGAGCAGTACTTC.

CDR3 loop: CASSQEGGGLQPQHF. Here the CDR3 DNA reads TGCGCCAGCAGCCAAGAAGGAGGGGGCCTTCAGCCCCAGCATTTT. This sequence joins TRBV4-1 and TRBJ1-5; 7 nucleotides line up with TRBD1. CDR3 length equals 15 residues. With 0 bases clipped from V and 6 bases from J, the junction kept 5 bases outside the gene matches. Looked up from germline, CDR1 is MGHRA and CDR2 is YSYEKL.

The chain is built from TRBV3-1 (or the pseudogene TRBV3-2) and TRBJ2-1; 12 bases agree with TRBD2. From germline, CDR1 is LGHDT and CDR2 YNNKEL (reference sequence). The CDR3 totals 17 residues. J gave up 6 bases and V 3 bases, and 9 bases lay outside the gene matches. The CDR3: CASSHHRLAGVVNEQFF. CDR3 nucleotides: TGTGCCAGCAGCCATCATAGACTAGCGGGAGTTGTCAATGAGCAGTTCTTC.